This T cell receptor (beta chain) stems from a study of vaccination and CD4 T cells after COVID-19. CDR1 is ENHRY, CDR2 SYGVKD, per germline. The CDR3 contains 14 residues. With 3 bases removed from V and 2 bases from J, the gap between germline ends came to 9 bases. The study sequenced cultured CD4+ T cell DNA using the Oncomine TCR Beta short-read assay. TCRdb re-analysed the PCR reads in MiXCR, keeping a single row per CDR3 protein. The sample includes just under 20,000 distinct CDR3 sequences, about 51% of them seen just once. Documented treatment: approximately nine-day PBMC culture with coronavirus spike peptide pools or control peptides (ViraFEST assay). This clonotype was seen more than once but under ten times. Its antigen is still unknown.

The sample was CD4+ T cells from blood, cultured in vitro. The chain carries TRBV10-3 and TRBJ2-3; D not certain. The sequence came from a human donor who had recovered from COVID-19. The CDR3 reads CAISDPTTTDTQYF. CDR3 sequence (DNA): TGTGCCATCAGTGACCCGACGACCACAGATACGCAGTATTTT.